This TCR beta chain was obtained from a study of T cell changes during pregnancy in multiple sclerosis. V was pared by 3 bases and J by 3 bases, with 14 bases between. The germline gives CDR1 LNHNV, CDR2 YYDKDF (reference sequence). The CDR3 totals 16 residues. This table comes from immunoSEQ multiplex PCR, and its TCRdb copy is limited to in-frame clones, with some not included. The table has under 60,000 clones, 92% seen once. The sample consisted of CD4+ T cells from peripheral blood mononuclear cells, taken after pregnancy. V is TRBV15 and J is TRBJ1-4; D not certain. The TCR comes from a female donor with multiple sclerosis, enrolled in a pregnancy study. The CDR3 sequence: CATSSQRRMANEKLFF. CDR3 bases: TGTGCCACCAGCAGCCAGAGGAGAATGGCTAATGAAAAACTGTTTTTT.